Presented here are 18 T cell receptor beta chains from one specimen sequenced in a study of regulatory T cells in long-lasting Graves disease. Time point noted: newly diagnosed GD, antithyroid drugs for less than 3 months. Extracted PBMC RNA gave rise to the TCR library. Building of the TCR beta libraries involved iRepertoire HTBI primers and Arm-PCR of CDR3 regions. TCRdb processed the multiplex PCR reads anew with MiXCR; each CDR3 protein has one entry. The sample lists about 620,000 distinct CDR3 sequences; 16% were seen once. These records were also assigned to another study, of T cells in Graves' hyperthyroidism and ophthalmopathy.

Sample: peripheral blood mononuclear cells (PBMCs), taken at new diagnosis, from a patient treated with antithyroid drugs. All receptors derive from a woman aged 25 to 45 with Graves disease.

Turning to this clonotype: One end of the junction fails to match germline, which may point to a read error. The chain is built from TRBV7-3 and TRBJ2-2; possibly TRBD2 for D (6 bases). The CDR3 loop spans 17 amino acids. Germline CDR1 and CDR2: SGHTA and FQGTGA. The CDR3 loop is CASSHGWGETYAGELFF. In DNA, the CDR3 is TGCGCCAGCAGCCACGGTTGGGGGGAAACTTACGCCGGGGAGCTGTTTTTT.

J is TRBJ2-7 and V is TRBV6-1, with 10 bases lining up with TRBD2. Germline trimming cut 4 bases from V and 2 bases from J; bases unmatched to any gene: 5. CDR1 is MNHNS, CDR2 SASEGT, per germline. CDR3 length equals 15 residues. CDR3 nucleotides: TGTGCCAGCAGTGTTCTAGCGGGAGTACCCTACGAGCAGTACTTC. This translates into CASSVLAGVPYEQYF.

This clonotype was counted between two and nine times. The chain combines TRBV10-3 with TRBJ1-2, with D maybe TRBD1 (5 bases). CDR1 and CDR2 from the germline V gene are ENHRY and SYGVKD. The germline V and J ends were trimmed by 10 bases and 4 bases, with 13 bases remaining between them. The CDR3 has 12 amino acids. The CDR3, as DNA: TGTGCCACTGGGGGGGAGCCCTATGGCTACACCTTC. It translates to CATGGEPYGYTF.

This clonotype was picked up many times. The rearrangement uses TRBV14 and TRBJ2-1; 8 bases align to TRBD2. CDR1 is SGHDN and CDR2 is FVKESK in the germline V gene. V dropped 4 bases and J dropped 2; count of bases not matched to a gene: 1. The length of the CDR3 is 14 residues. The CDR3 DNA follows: TGTGCCAGCAGCCGACTAGCGCCCTACAATGAGCAGTTCTTC. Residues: CASSRLAPYNEQFF.

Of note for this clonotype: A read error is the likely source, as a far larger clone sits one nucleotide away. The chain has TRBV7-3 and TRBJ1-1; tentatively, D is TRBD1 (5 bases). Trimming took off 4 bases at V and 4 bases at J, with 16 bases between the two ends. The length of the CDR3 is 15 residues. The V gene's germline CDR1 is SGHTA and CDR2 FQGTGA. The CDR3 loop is CASSSPGHDGTEAFF. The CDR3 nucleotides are TGTGCCAGCAGCTCCCCAGGACATGATGGCACTGAAGCTTTCTTT.

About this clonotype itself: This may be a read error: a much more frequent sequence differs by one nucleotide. CDR3 region: CVSSGRQGTNYGYTF. CDR3 nucleotides: TGTGTCAGCAGTGGCCGACAGGGGACTAACTATGGCTACACCTTC. The V call is TRBV6-2 or TRBV6-3, the J call TRBJ1-2; 8 bases are a match to TRBD1. In germline, CDR1 is MNHEY, CDR2 SVGEGT. This CDR3 has 15 residues.

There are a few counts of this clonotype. CDR3 amino acids: CSAPKRDGTMNEQFF. The DNA for the CDR3 is TGCAGTGCCCCCAAGCGAGATGGAACTATGAATGAGCAGTTCTTC. This chain connects TRBV20-1 to TRBJ2-1; no firm D call. The V end lost 6 bases, the J end lost 7 bases, and 22 bases lay between the germline ends. The CDR3 loop spans 15 amino acids. The germline gives CDR1 DFQATT, CDR2 SNEGSKA (reference sequence).

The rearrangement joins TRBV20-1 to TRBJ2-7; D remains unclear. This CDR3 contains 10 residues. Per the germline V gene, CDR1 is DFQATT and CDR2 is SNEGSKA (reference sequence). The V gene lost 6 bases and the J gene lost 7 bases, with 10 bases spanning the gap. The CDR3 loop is CSASNWEQYF. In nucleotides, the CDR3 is TGCAGTGCGAGCAATTGGGAGCAGTACTTC.

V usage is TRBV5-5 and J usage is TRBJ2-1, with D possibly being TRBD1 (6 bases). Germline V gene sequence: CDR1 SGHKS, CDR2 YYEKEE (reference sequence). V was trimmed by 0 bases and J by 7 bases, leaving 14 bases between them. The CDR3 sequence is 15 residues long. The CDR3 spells CASSLGQVDSNEQFF. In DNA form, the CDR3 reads TGTGCCAGCAGCTTGGGACAGGTGGACTCTAATGAGCAGTTCTTC.

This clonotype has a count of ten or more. CDR3 bases: TGTGCCAGCAGCTTTCAGGGAAGTAATGAAAAACTGTTTTTT. Translated: CASSFQGSNEKLFF. The V call is TRBV7-9, the J call TRBJ1-4, with D tentatively TRBD1 (5 bases). Germline-derived CDR1 and CDR2 are SEHNR and FQNEAQ (reference sequence). This CDR3 has 14 residues. Trimming removed 3 bases from V and 4 bases from J, with 9 bases in between.

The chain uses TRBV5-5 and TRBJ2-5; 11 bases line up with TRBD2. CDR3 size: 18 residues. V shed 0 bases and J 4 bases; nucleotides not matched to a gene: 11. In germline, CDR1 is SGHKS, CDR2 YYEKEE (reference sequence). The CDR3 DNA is TGTGCCAGCAGCTTGGCGGGGACTAGCGGACGTTCTGGAGAGACCCAGTACTTC. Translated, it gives CASSLAGTSGRSGETQYF. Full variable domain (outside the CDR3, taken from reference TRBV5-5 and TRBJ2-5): DAGVTQSPTHLIKTRGQQVTLRCSPISGHKSVSWYQQVLGQGPQFIFQYYEKEERGRGNFPDRFSARQFPNYSSELNVNALLLGDSALYLCASSLAGTSGRSGETQYFGPGTRLLVL.

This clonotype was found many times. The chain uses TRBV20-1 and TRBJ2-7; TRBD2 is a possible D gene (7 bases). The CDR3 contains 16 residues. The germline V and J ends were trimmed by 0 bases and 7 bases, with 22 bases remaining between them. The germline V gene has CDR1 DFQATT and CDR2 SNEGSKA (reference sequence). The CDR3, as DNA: TGCAGTGCTAGAGATAGGGGGGGGAGCCCCGGATCGGAGCAGTACTTC. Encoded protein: CSARDRGGSPGSEQYF.

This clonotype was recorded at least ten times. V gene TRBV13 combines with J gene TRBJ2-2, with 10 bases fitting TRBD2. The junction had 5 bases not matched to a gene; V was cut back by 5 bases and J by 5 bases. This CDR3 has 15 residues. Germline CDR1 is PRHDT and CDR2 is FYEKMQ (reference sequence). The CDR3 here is CASSAGTSVTGELFF. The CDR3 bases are TGTGCCAGCAGCGCCGGGACTAGCGTGACCGGGGAGCTGTTTTTT.

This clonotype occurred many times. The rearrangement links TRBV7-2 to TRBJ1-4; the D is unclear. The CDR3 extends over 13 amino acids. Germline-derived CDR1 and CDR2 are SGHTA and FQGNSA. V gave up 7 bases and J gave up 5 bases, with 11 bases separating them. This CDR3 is CASKGQPNEKLFF. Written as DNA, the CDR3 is TGTGCCAGCAAAGGGCAGCCCAATGAAAAACTGTTTTTT.

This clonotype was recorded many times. CDR3 region: CASSYGSSGGNEQFF. The DNA for the CDR3 is TGTGCCAGCAGTTACGGGTCTAGCGGGGGGAATGAGCAGTTCTTC. The chain carries TRBV6-5 and TRBJ2-1, with 11 bases aligning to TRBD2. CDR1 and CDR2 from the germline V gene are MNHEY and SVGAGI. The ends lost 2 bases at V and 7 bases at J; junction bases unmatched: 4. There are 15 residues in the CDR3.

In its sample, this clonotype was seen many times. CDR3 bases: TGCAGTGCACCGAGACTAGCGGGAGACGAGCAGTACTTC. Translation gives CSAPRLAGDEQYF. The rearrangement joins TRBV20-1 to TRBJ2-7; TRBD2 matches 12 bases. With 6 bases clipped from V and 5 bases from J, the junction kept 5 bases outside the gene matches. The CDR3 runs 13 residues. The germline V gene has CDR1 DFQATT and CDR2 SNEGSKA (reference sequence).

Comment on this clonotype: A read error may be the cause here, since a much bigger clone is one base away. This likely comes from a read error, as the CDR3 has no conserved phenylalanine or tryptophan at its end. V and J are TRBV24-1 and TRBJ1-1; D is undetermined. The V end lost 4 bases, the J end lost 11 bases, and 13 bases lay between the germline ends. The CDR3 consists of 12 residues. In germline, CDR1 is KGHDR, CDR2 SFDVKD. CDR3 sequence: CATSDAAEKAFY. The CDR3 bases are TGTGCCACCAGTGACGCGGCGGAGAAGGCTTTCTAT.

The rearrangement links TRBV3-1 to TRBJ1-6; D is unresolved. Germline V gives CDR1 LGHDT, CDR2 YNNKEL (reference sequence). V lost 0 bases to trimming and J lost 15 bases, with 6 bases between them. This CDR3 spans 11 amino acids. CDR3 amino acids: CASSQDQVLHF. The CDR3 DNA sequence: TGTGCCAGCAGCCAAGATCAGGTCCTCCACTTT.